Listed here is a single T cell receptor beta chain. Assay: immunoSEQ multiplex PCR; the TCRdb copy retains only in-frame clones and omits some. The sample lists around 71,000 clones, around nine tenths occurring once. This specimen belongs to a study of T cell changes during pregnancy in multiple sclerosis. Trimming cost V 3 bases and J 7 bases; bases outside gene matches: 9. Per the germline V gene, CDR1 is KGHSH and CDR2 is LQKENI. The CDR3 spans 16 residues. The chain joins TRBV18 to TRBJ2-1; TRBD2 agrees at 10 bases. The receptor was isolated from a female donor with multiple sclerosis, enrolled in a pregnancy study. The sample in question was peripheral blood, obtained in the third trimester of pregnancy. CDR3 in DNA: TGTGCCAGCTCACCCTGGACTAGCGGAGACAGAAATGAGCAGTTCTTC. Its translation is CASSPWTSGDRNEQFF.